This T cell receptor (beta chain) appears in the sequencing data of a study of T cell repertoires in cytomegalovirus infection. For the study at large: The authors used CMV epitopes that were HLA-C-restricted (recently identified) and HLA-B-restricted (well studied). From public TCR beta signatures came an indication of both CMV infection and matching HLA type.

Details on this clonotype: Its antigen is not known. The junction differs from germline at one of its ends, possibly a read error.

The CDR3 extends over 16 amino acids. Germline-derived CDR1 and CDR2 are SGHTA and FQGTGA. The study's findings and limits: Cumulative frequency (of public TCR beta family members) identified carriers of CMV plus the relevant HLA.

TCRdb processed the reads anew with MiXCR; each CDR3 protein has one entry. The table shows about 890,000 distinct CDR3 sequences, with 30% to 40% occurring only once. The clonotype comes from a human donor in good health (CMV status not recorded). Some clones in this sample may be carry-over from other donors' samples. The chain has TRBV7-3 and TRBJ2-1, with 12 positions matching TRBD1. The material was cultured CD8+ T cells from PBMCs, obtained from culture after CMV antigen stimulation. CDR3 sequence: CASRLTGQGAYNEQFF. The CDR3 nucleotides are TGTGCCAGCAGGTTAACGGGACAGGGGGCTTACAATGAGCAGTTCTTC.